This T cell receptor beta chain appears in the sequencing data of a study of CD8+CD57+ T cells in acquired aplastic anemia listed by TCRdb under 2018. Describing the broader study: Extracted DNA from sorted CD4+ and CD8+ cells averaged approximately 3 ug, ranging from about 0.2 to 30 ug. CD8+CD57+ expansion was defined as a frequency above the mean frequency observed in healthy subjects. General findings and caveats noted by the study authors: Twenty-nine CD8+ CDR3 sequences were found in both patients and controls but appeared to be highly expressed in patients and within the immunodominant clones of the patients. CD8+ Simpson's diversity did not differ significantly between patients and healthy controls (P=0.060).

Genomic DNA was used as template for profiling of TCR beta VDJ combinations and CDR3 sequences. An Illumina HiSeq 2000 was used for TCR repertoire sequencing. In the original analysis: Repertoire assessment relied on Simpson's diversity index, CDR3 size and DJ length profiles, and TRBV/TRBJ rearrangement plots. The immunodominant clone was defined as the most abundant DNA sequence in deep sequencing data. CDR3 amino acid sequences were checked for sharing across subjects and were also compared against the VDJdb database and published repertoires. The public reads were reprocessed in TCRdb via fastp at Q25 and MiXCR, keeping in-frame beta chains. When rows share a CDR3 protein, they turn into one entry using the most common DNA and genes. These V and J calls are TCRdb output, not the study's own analysis. Counted in this sample were about 58,000 distinct CDR3 sequences; roughly three fifths of them appeared once. The top ten clonotypes cover approximately 15% of the sample.

Trimmed from V: 6 bases; trimmed from J: 4 bases; junction bases lacking a gene match: 6. Spanning cysteine to phenylalanine, the CDR3 consists of 14 amino acids. This entry keeps only the CDR3 DNA: 42 bases, framed from base 1. For CDR1 and CDR2, the germline V gene (reference sequence) lists LNHDA and SQIVND. As for this clonotype: Its cognate antigen has yet to be identified. Base quality data are lacking; no much larger clone is found one base away.

Expansion of CD8+CD57+ cells had been shown by flow cytometry in the patients chosen for sequencing. Every patient had severe acquired aplastic anemia, diagnosed using the International Study of Aplastic Anemia and Agranulocytosis and Camitta criteria. Patients had received no therapy at the time of blood sampling. In this study, sorted CD4+ and CD8+ T cells from the blood of healthy subjects and of severe aplastic anemia patients had their TCR repertoires deep-sequenced. In the USA, patient enrollment took place under clinicaltrials.gov protocols 00001620, 01623167, 00001397, 00071045, 00081523 and 00961064. Ficoll-Paque density gradient centrifugation was used to isolate peripheral blood mononuclear cells. Before DNA was extracted, CD4+ and CD8+ T cells were sorted using either FACS or magnetic beads.

The source material was sorted CD4+, CD8+, or CD8+CD57+ T cells (not recorded which) from PBMCs. The receptor's source is a human donor with aplastic anemia. The receptor chain draws on TRBV19 and TRBJ2-1; TRBD1 lines up with 7 middle nucleotides. The CDR3 sequence is CASSLRDRYNEQFF. The nucleotides are TGTGCCAGTAGCCTACGGGACAGATACAATGAGCAGTTCTTC.